Listed below are T cell receptor beta chains from one sample, sequenced in a study of monozygotic twins with inflammatory bowel disease. TCRdb re-called the 5' RACE reads and shows each CDR3 protein once, DNA omitted. The repertoire shows a few hundred thousand distinct CDR3 sequences; the top ten hold just over 2.5%. Sample: blood. The source is a human donor with ulcerative colitis or Crohn's disease, or a healthy co-twin of an affected twin (not recorded which). Both conserved end residues are part of each CDR3.

CDR3: CASSGHENEQFF
V: TRBV6-6
J: TRBJ2-1

CDR3: CASRRRVGGELFF
V: TRBV5-5
J: TRBJ2-2

CDR3: CASSQDRTGGSYEQYF
V: TRBV4-3
J: TRBJ2-7

CDR3: CASSSQGDDQPQHF
V: TRBV5-1
J: TRBJ1-5

CDR3: CASSSTQGADTQYF
V: TRBV7-3
J: TRBJ2-3

CDR3: CASSLRPTGFGDRFNEKLFF
V: TRBV5-4
J: TRBJ1-4

CDR3: CASSLAIPPLHF
V: TRBV7-6
J: TRBJ1-6

CDR3: CATKRSDRGQETQYF
V: TRBV2
J: TRBJ2-5

CDR3: CASSPLQGGPYGYTF
V: TRBV7-7
J: TRBJ1-2

CDR3: CASSQGGGTPEKLFF
V: TRBV4-1
J: TRBJ1-4

CDR3: CASSLGPGLRTDTQYF
V: TRBV5-1
J: TRBJ2-3

CDR3: CASSLARPDRGFLAKNIQYF
V: TRBV7-2
J: TRBJ2-4

CDR3: CASSRTEPGNEQFF
V: TRBV5-1
J: TRBJ2-1

CDR3: CASSLDFSPYEQYF
V: TRBV7-6
J: TRBJ2-7

CDR3: CSAPTWGRTEAFF
V: TRBV20-1
J: TRBJ1-1

CDR3: CASSRGLLGGELFF
V: TRBV7-3
J: TRBJ2-2

CDR3: CASRSGTGTTEAFF
V: TRBV7-3
J: TRBJ1-1

CDR3: CASSLAREDRRFYNEQFF
V: TRBV5-5
J: TRBJ2-1

CDR3: CASSQDHRGTELGNTIYF
V: TRBV4-2
J: TRBJ1-3

CDR3: CSAAQRQGSYNSPLHF
V: TRBV20-1
J: TRBJ1-6

CDR3: CASRSRTGQAASPLHF
V: TRBV5-1
J: TRBJ1-6

CDR3: CASSQEALAGAFSSYNEQFF
V: TRBV4-3
J: TRBJ2-1

CDR3: CASRRSGATIYF
V: TRBV7-2
J: TRBJ1-3

CDR3: CASSHRRRTTNTGELFF
V: TRBV14
J: TRBJ2-2

CDR3: CASSENRVEGEKLFF
V: TRBV2
J: TRBJ1-4

CDR3: CASSTRDSHNEQFF
V: TRBV6-6
J: TRBJ2-1

CDR3: CASSQEAGLNTGELFF
V: TRBV14
J: TRBJ2-2

CDR3: CSAPRSPSYEQYF
V: TRBV20-1
J: TRBJ2-7

CDR3: CSATRQGANTGELFF
V: TRBV20-1
J: TRBJ2-2

CDR3: CASSYPSSVGVFLYEQYF
V: TRBV6-2/TRBV6-3
J: TRBJ2-7

CDR3: CASSPGEEGGYEQYF
V: TRBV12-3/TRBV12-4
J: TRBJ2-7

CDR3: CASSYNHQRDQETQYF
V: TRBV6-2/TRBV6-3
J: TRBJ2-5

CDR3: CASRRDRATNYGYTF
V: TRBV12-3/TRBV12-4
J: TRBJ1-2

CDR3: CASRPGQSLLYF
V: TRBV3-1
J: TRBJ2-7

CDR3: CASNRGVAAGRETQYF
V: TRBV7-6
J: TRBJ2-5

CDR3: CASSLGLGETQYF
V: TRBV7-2
J: TRBJ2-5

CDR3: CASSLIRGEWADTQYF
V: TRBV7-2
J: TRBJ2-3

CDR3: CASSLVGASGTETQYF
V: TRBV7-9
J: TRBJ2-5

CDR3: CASSMVSPTLIKSF
V: TRBV19
J: TRBJ1-2

CDR3: CSAWARSYNSPLHF
V: TRBV20-1
J: TRBJ1-6

CDR3: CASSPDRGLRETQYF
V: TRBV5-1
J: TRBJ2-5

CDR3: CASSLNPLTGELFF
V: TRBV7-8
J: TRBJ2-2

CDR3: CASSRTGGTGSQDTQYF
V: TRBV4-2
J: TRBJ2-3

CDR3: CASGPPNREVWDSPLHF
V: TRBV12-5
J: TRBJ1-6

CDR3: CASSQDGRLVQETQYF
V: TRBV4-3
J: TRBJ2-5

CDR3: CASSPEGAVYEQYF
V: TRBV12-3/TRBV12-4
J: TRBJ2-7

CDR3: CASSLRRTTGELFF
V: TRBV4-2
J: TRBJ2-2

CDR3: CASSLAAGSYNEQFF
V: TRBV7-2
J: TRBJ2-1